This T cell receptor (beta chain) derives from a study of blood T cells in healthy people across ages. Findings and caveats of the study: CMV status of donors was unknown, possibly confounding expanded clonotype changes.

As concerns this clonotype: Its target is not known.

Every sample yielded at least 6 million isolated PBMCs. For the second PCR, which ran for roughly 6 to 11 cycles, a sample-barcoded 5' primer and a J-beta primer mix were used. Each cDNA was tagged by a template-switch adaptor containing 12 random nucleotides. TCRdb re-called the 5' RACE reads with MiXCR, one entry per CDR3 protein. The table includes 780,000 or so distinct CDR3 sequences, approximately 60% detected once. Per germline, CDR1 KGHDR and CDR2 SFDVKD. Trimming took off 4 bases at V and 10 bases at J, with 11 bases between the two ends. CDR3 length: 12 residues. This chain uses TRBV24-1 with TRBJ2-3; D perhaps matches TRBD2 (5 bases). This TCR derives from a man between 35 and 55 years old in good health. The sequenced material came from blood. This CDR3 is CATSEPGGAQYF. CDR3 sequence (DNA): TGTGCCACCAGTGAGCCCGGAGGCGCGCAGTATTTT.